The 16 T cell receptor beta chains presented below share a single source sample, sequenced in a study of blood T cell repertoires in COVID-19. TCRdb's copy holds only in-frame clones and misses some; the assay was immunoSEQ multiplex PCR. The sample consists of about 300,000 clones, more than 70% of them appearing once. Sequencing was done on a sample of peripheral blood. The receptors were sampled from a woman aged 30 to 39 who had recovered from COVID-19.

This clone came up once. CDR3: CASSPWDYPRNEQFF. The CDR3 coding sequence is TGTGCCAGTAGTCCCTGGGACTACCCTCGCAATGAGCAGTTCTTC. The V gene is TRBV19, the J gene TRBJ2-1; 7 nucleotides agree with TRBD2. This CDR3 contains 15 residues. J lost 6 bases, V lost 5 bases, and 10 bases had no gene match. In germline, CDR1 is LNHDA, CDR2 SQIVND (reference sequence).

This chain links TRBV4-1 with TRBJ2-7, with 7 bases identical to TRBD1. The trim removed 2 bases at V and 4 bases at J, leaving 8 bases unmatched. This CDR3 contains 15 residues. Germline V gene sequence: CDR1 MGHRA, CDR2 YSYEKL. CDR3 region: CASSQSPGQIYEQYF. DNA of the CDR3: TGCGCCAGCAGCCAATCTCCGGGACAGATTTACGAGCAGTACTTC.

The DNA of the CDR3 is TGTGCCAGCAGCGTAGAACGGGGTCTCCAAGAGACCCAGTACTTC. Translation gives CASSVERGLQETQYF. The genes are TRBV9 and TRBJ2-5; tentative D call: TRBD2 (5 bases). Trimming pared 0 bases from V and 1 base from J, leaving 10 bases between. CDR3 size: 15 residues. Per the germline V gene, CDR1 is SGDLS and CDR2 is YYNGEE.

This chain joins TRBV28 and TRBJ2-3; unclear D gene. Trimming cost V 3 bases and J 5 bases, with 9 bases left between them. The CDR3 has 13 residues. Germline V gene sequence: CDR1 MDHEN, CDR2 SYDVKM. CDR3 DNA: TGTGCCAGCAGTTTGGGTGGGCGAGATACGCAGTATTTT. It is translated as CASSLGGRDTQYF.

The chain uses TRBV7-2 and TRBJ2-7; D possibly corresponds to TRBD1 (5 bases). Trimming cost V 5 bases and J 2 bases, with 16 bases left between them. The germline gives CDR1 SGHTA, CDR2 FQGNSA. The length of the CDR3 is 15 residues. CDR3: CASSALRAGPYEQYF. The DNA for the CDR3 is TGTGCCAGCAGCGCCCTCAGGGCAGGGCCCTACGAGCAGTACTTC.

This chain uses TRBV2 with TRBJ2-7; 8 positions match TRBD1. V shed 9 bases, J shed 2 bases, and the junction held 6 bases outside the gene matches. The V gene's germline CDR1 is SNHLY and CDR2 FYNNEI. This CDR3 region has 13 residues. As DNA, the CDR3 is TGTGCCAGTTGGACAGGGTCTACCTACGAGCAGTACTTC. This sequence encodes CASWTGSTYEQYF.

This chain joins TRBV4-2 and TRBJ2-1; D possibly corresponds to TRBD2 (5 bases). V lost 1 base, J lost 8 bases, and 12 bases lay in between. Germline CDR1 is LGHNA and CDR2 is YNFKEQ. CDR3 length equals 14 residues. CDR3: CASSQVNNGDEQFF. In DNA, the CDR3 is TGTGCCAGCAGCCAAGTTAATAACGGGGATGAGCAGTTCTTC.

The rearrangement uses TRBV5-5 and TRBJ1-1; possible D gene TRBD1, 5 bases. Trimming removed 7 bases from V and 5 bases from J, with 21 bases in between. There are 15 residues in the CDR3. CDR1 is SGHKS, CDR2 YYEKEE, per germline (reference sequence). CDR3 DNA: TGTGCCAGCTCTCCTCTTCTAAGGGGAGGTACTGAAGCTTTCTTT. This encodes CASSPLLRGGTEAFF.

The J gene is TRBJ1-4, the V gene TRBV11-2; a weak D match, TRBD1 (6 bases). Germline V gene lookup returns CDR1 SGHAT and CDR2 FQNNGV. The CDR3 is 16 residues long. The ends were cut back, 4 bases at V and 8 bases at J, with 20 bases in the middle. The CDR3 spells CASSSPLGTQGEKLFF. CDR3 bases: TGTGCCAGCAGCTCCCCTCTCGGGACCCAGGGGGAAAAACTGTTTTTT.

Here the CDR3 DNA reads TGTGCCAGTAGCTTCAATCGGGGTTATAGCAATCAGCCCCAGCATTTT. Its translation: CASSFNRGYSNQPQHF. V usage is TRBV19 and J usage is TRBJ1-5; no clear D gene. Trimming pared 6 bases from V and 0 bases from J, leaving 15 bases between. This CDR3 comprises 16 residues. CDR1 and CDR2 (germline): LNHDA, SQIVND (reference sequence).

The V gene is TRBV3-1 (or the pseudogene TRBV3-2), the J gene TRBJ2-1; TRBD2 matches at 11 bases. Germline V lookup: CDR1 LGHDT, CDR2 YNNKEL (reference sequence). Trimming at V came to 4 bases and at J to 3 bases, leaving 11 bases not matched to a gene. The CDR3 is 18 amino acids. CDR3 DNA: TGTGCCAGCAGCCCTAGCCCCCGGACTAGCGGGCTCTACAATGAGCAGTTCTTC. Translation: CASSPSPRTSGLYNEQFF.

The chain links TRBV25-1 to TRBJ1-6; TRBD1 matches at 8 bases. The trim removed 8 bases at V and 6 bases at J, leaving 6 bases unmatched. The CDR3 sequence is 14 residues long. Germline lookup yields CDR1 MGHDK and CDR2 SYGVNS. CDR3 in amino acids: CASGGQGLNSPLHF. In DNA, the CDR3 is TGTGCCAGCGGAGGACAGGGCCTTAATTCACCCCTCCACTTT.

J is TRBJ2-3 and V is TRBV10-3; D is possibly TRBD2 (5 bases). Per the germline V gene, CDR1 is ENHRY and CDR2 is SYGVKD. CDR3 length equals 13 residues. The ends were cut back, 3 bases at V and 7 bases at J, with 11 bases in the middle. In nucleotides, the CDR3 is TGTGCCATCAGTGACAGTCTGGACTATACGCAGTATTTT. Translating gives CAISDSLDYTQYF.

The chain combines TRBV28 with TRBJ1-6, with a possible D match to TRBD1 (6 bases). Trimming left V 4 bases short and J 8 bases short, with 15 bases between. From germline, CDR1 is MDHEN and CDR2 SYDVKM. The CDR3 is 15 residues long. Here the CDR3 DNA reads TGTGCCAGCAGTTCGATACAGGGTACGCATTCACCCCTCCACTTT. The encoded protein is CASSSIQGTHSPLHF.

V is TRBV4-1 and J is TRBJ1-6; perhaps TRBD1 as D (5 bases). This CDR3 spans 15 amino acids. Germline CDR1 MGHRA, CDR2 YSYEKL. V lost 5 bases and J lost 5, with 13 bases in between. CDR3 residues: CASSVRDGDNSPLHF. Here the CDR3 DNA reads TGCGCCAGCAGCGTGCGGGACGGTGATAATTCACCCCTCCACTTT.

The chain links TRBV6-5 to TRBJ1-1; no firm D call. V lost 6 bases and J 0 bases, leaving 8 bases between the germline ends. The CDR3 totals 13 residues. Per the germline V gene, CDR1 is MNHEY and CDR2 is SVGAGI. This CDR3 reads CASRYLLNTEAFF. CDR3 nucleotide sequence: TGTGCCAGCAGGTATCTCCTGAACACTGAAGCTTTCTTT.